These 14 T cell receptor beta chains were sequenced from one sample in a study of T cell repertoires in cytomegalovirus infection. TCRdb re-analysed the reads in MiXCR, keeping a single row per CDR3 protein. Of approximately 630,000 distinct CDR3 sequences in the sample, 24% were seen once. The sequenced sample was CD8+ T cells from PBMCs. These receptors all stem from a human donor in good health (CMV status not recorded). Some clones in this sample may be carry-over from other donors' samples.

Turning to this clonotype: This may be a read error, as it is one base from a much larger clone. V is TRBV7-9 and J is TRBJ1-2, with a weak D call TRBD1 (5 bases). The ends were cut back, 5 bases at V and 9 bases at J, with 25 bases in the middle. This CDR3 is 16 amino acids long. Germline V gene data show CDR1 as SEHNR and CDR2 as FQNEAQ (reference sequence). The CDR3 DNA is TGTGCCAGCAGCATCGAGGGGCCGTCTCTGTCCGATAGCTACACCTTC. Its translation is CASSIEGPSLSDSYTF.

This chain links TRBV19 with TRBJ2-2; 10 bases are a match to TRBD1. Germline V gene lookup returns CDR1 LNHDA and CDR2 SQIVND (reference sequence). The CDR3 is made up of 18 amino acids. The trim removed 6 bases at V and 2 bases at J, leaving 12 bases unmatched. In DNA, the CDR3 is TGTGCCAGTAGCCAGAACCCGGGACAGGGGCCCAACACCGGGGAGCTGTTTTTT. Encoded protein: CASSQNPGQGPNTGELFF.

The V call is TRBV14, the J call TRBJ1-1; D ambiguous. CDR3 size: 13 residues. Trimming stripped 0 bases from V and 5 bases from J, with 7 bases between. Germline values: CDR1 SGHDN, CDR2 FVKESK. DNA for the CDR3: TGTGCCAGCAGCCAAGAGGTGTGGACTGAAGCTTTCTTT. This encodes CASSQEVWTEAFF.

V usage is TRBV19 and J usage is TRBJ2-7, with 9 positions matching TRBD1. The CDR3 has 14 residues. Trimming took 9 bases from V and 12 from J; bases not matched to a gene: 18. CDR1 is LNHDA, CDR2 SQIVND, per germline (reference sequence). The CDR3 region has the DNA TGTGCCAGCACCCCGGGACAGGGCGCCTACGAGGGGTACTTC. This encodes CASTPGQGAYEGYF.

There are a few counts of this clonotype. V gene TRBV12-5 combines with J gene TRBJ2-1; TRBD1 or TRBD2 may be the D gene (5 bases each). Germline CDR1 and CDR2: LGHNT and FRNRAP. This CDR3 has 11 amino acids. The V end was cut by 6 bases, the J end by 16 bases, with 16 bases between. The CDR3 bases are TGTGCTAGTGGACCCGGGACCGCAGCTTTCTTC. This sequence encodes CASGPGTAAFF. Using reference TRBV12-5 and TRBJ2-1 for the parts outside the CDR3, the full variable domain is DARVTQTPRHKVTEMGQEVTMRCQPILGHNTVFWYRQTMMQGLELLAYFRNRAPLDDSGMPKDRFSAEMPDATLATLKIQPSEPRDSAVYFCASGPGTAAFFGPGTRLTVL.

The chain carries TRBV5-1 and TRBJ2-3, with 7 bases lining up with TRBD2. CDR1 SGHRS and CDR2 YFSETQ come from the germline V gene. Unmatched junction bases numbered 12, after V lost 5 bases and J lost 0 bases. CDR3 length: 17 residues. The CDR3 region is CASRSSRLAGSTDTQYF. DNA of the CDR3: TGCGCCAGCAGATCCTCAAGATTAGCGGGTAGCACAGATACGCAGTATTTT.

The J gene is TRBJ1-6, the V gene TRBV4-3; possibly TRBD1 for D (6 bases). CDR1 is LGHNA and CDR2 is YSLEER in the germline V gene. V was clipped by 4 bases and J by 9 bases, with 10 bases between them. The CDR3 runs 13 residues. The CDR3 bases are TGCGCCAGCAGCCCTCAGGGGAGTTCACCCCTCCACTTT. As protein: CASSPQGSSPLHF.

This clonotype came up a few times. The chain joins TRBV7-2 to TRBJ1-2; tentatively, D is TRBD1 (5 bases). Trimming took off 5 bases at V and 6 bases at J, with 13 bases between the two ends. This CDR3 contains 13 residues. The V gene's germline CDR1 is SGHTA and CDR2 FQGNSA. In DNA form, the CDR3 reads TGTGCCAGCAGCCAGGCGGTGGGGGATGGCTACACCTTC. Amino acids: CASSQAVGDGYTF.

J is TRBJ1-2 and V is TRBV9; 10 nucleotides agree with TRBD1. CDR3 length: 17 amino acids. Germline V CDR1 and CDR2: SGDLS, YYNGEE. With V trimmed by 4 bases and J by 2 bases, 11 bases remained unmatched. The CDR3 here is CASSPAGQGELNYGYTF. In nucleotides, the CDR3 is TGTGCCAGCAGCCCTGCAGGACAGGGGGAACTAAACTATGGCTACACCTTC.

With respect to this clonotype: This sequence may be a read error, since a much larger clone differs from it by one base. The rearrangement links TRBV6-2 or TRBV6-3 to TRBJ2-1; D may be TRBD1 (5 bases). This CDR3 contains 18 residues. V gave up 4 bases and J gave up 8 bases, with 27 bases separating them. Germline CDR1 and CDR2: MNHEY and SVGEGT. This CDR3 reads CASSLDPSFKGVLDEQFF. For the CDR3, the DNA is TGTGCCAGCAGTTTGGACCCCAGTTTTAAAGGGGTACTCGATGAGCAGTTCTTC.

The chain couples TRBV29-1 to TRBJ2-2, with D perhaps TRBD1 or TRBD2 (5 bases each). V lost 3 bases and J 4 bases, leaving 9 bases between the germline ends. Germline V gives CDR1 SQVTM, CDR2 ANQGSEA. The CDR3 spans 13 residues. CDR3 amino acids: CSVEGDLTGELFF. The CDR3 nucleotides are TGCAGCGTTGAGGGGGACCTCACCGGGGAGCTGTTTTTT.

Turning to this clonotype: This sequence may be a read error, since a much larger clone differs from it by one base. The chain recombines TRBV7-6 with TRBJ1-4; 7 positions match TRBD1. Germline CDR1 is SGHVS and CDR2 is FNYEAQ. This CDR3 is built from 15 residues. In DNA form, the CDR3 reads TGTGCCAGCAGCTTACCGGGACAGACAAATGGAAAACTGTTTTTT. Translated: CASSLPGQTNGKLFF. The whole variable domain, filled in from reference TRBV7-6 and TRBJ1-4, reads GAGVSQSPRYKVTKRGQDVALRCDPISGHVSLYWYRQALGQGPEFLTYFNYEAQQDKSGLPNDRFSAERPEGSISTLTIQRTEQRDSAMYRCASSLPGQTNGKLFFGSGTQLSVL.

This chain connects TRBV5-5 to TRBJ2-2; a possible D gene is TRBD2 (5 bases). The V end was cut by 0 bases, the J end by 6 bases, with 21 bases between. The CDR3 consists of 18 residues. The germline V gene encodes CDR1 SGHKS and CDR2 YYEKEE (reference sequence). The CDR3 region has the DNA TGTGCCAGCAGCTTGGACGGGGAACCCCACCCTTGGCCCGGGGAGCTGTTTTTT. Translated: CASSLDGEPHPWPGELFF.

The chain carries TRBV20-1 and TRBJ1-2; D is uncertain. Trimming shortened V by 0 bases and J by 8 bases, and 10 bases separated the two germline ends. The CDR3 spans 12 residues. CDR1 is DFQATT, CDR2 SNEGSKA, per germline (reference sequence). For the CDR3, the DNA is TGCAGTGCTAGAGATAATGGTGCCGGCTACACCTTC. Translating gives CSARDNGAGYTF.